The clone carrying this T cell receptor (beta chain) was observed a single time. This record belongs to a study of blood T cell repertoires in COVID-19. Recruited during active infection, patients (from Seattle) were subsequently followed longitudinally. Repertoires were generated with immunoSEQ multiplex PCR, while TCRdb's copy carries only in-frame clones and drops some. The sample comprises some 300,000 clones, 75% to 90% of which are singletons, and 6% to 8% rests with the top ten. This TCR derives from a woman between 50 and 59 years old with COVID-19, enrolled during active disease. Sequencing used peripheral blood.

CDR3 sequence reads: CAIRVESSYNEQFF. The CDR3 DNA follows: TGTGCCATCAGGGTGGAGTCTTCCTACAATGAGCAGTTCTTC. V is TRBV10-3 and J is TRBJ2-1; D is uncertain. This CDR3 contains 14 residues. V was trimmed by 6 bases and J by 1 base, leaving 10 bases between them. CDR1 is ENHRY, CDR2 SYGVKD, per germline.